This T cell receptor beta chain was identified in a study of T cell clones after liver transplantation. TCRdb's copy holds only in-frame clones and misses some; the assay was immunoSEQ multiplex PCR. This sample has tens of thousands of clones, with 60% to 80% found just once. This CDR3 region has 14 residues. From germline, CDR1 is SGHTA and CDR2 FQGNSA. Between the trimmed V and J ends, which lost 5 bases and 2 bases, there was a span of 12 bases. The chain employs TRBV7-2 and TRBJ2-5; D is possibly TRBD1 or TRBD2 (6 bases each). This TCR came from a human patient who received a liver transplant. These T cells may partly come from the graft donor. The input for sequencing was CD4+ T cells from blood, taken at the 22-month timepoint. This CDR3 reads CASSAEGGQETQYF. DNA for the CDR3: TGTGCCAGCAGCGCGGAAGGGGGGCAAGAGACCCAGTACTTC.